The 16 T cell receptor beta chains listed next were all sequenced from one sample in a study of T cell changes during pregnancy in multiple sclerosis (dated by TCRdb to the late 2010s). To prepare the library, the immunoSEQ multiplex PCR assay was applied. What TCRdb holds here is the immuneACCESS table cut down to in-frame rearrangements. Part of the clones is not present; checked against another copy, under half of the missing clones reflect an unresolved V gene, and the others are unexplained. Across this sample there are fewer than 65,000 clones, with about 91% seen only once. The ten largest clonotypes hold 0.85% to 0.9% of the sample. The sample consisted of peripheral blood, taken before pregnancy. Every receptor here comes from a female donor with multiple sclerosis, enrolled in a pregnancy study.

The chain carries TRBV4-3 and TRBJ2-2; D is ambiguous. Germline V lookup: CDR1 LGHNA, CDR2 YSLEER. The CDR3 totals 13 residues. V lost 4 bases and J 5 bases, leaving 8 bases between the germline ends. In DNA, the CDR3 is TGCGCCAGCAGCCCAACTCGGACCGGGGAGCTGTTTTTT. It translates to CASSPTRTGELFF.

The chain employs TRBV4-3 and TRBJ2-2; D possibly corresponds to TRBD1 (5 bases). Germline V gene data show CDR1 as LGHNA and CDR2 as YSLEER. Trimming took off 0 bases at V and 6 bases at J, with 14 bases between the two ends. The CDR3 is made up of 16 amino acids. The CDR3 DNA reads TGCGCCAGCAGCCAAGATACAGGCCGGCAGTCCGGGGAGCTGTTTTTT. Protein sequence: CASSQDTGRQSGELFF.

The chain links TRBV25-1 to TRBJ1-6; D is possibly TRBD1 (6 bases). Trimming shortened V by 8 bases and J by 7 bases, and 18 bases separated the two germline ends. Per germline, CDR1 MGHDK and CDR2 SYGVNS. The CDR3 is made up of 15 amino acids. The CDR3 sequence is CASSPTGPLNSPLHF. In DNA, the CDR3 is TGTGCCAGCTCCCCGACAGGCCCGTTGAATTCACCCCTCCACTTT.

This sequence joins TRBV9 and TRBJ2-5; maybe TRBD2 (5 bases). Trimming took 0 bases from V and 4 from J, leaving 13 bases between them. Germline CDR1 is SGDLS and CDR2 is YYNGEE. The CDR3 has 15 residues. The CDR3 region has the DNA TGTGCCAGCAGCGTAGAGACGGGGTTTGGAGAGACCCAGTACTTC. It yields the protein CASSVETGFGETQYF.

In its sample, this clone was seen once. The V and J genes are TRBV6-5 and TRBJ1-2, with D possibly being TRBD1 (6 bases). CDR1 and CDR2 (germline): MNHEY, SVGAGI. This CDR3 comprises 16 residues. V shed 0 bases and J shed 7 bases, with 18 bases lying between them. The DNA of the CDR3 is TGTGCCAGCAGTTACTCGAGAAATCGGGGGGCAGGTGGCTACACCTTC. This sequence encodes CASSYSRNRGAGGYTF.

V gene TRBV6-5 combines with J gene TRBJ1-6, with 7 positions matching TRBD1. Germline-derived CDR1 and CDR2 are MNHEY and SVGAGI. This CDR3 has 14 amino acids. Losses at the gene ends were 5 bases for V and 5 bases for J; bases not matched to a gene: 3. This CDR3 is CASSADRDNSPLHF. The CDR3 DNA reads TGTGCCAGCAGTGCCGACAGGGATAATTCACCCCTCCACTTT.

The V and J genes are TRBV4-2 and TRBJ2-7; the match to TRBD2 covers 13 bases. The CDR3 consists of 20 residues. The V gene end was trimmed by 4 bases and the J gene end by 2 bases; junction bases not matched to a gene: 17. The germline CDR1 and CDR2 sequences are LGHNA and YNFKEQ. CDR3 sequence: CASSLTAKITGTSGTYEQYF. CDR3 coding DNA: TGTGCCAGCAGCCTCACCGCAAAAATAACCGGGACTAGCGGGACCTACGAGCAGTACTTC.

This chain joins TRBV6-1 and TRBJ1-2; 7 bases agree with TRBD1. This CDR3 is 14 amino acids long. Germline trimming cut 1 base from V and 7 bases from J; bases unmatched to any gene: 6. Germline loops: CDR1 MNHNS, CDR2 SASEGT. The DNA for the CDR3 is TGTGCCAGCAGTGAAGACCCAGGGGGGACTGGCTACACCTTC. Protein: CASSEDPGGTGYTF.

This clone was counted only a few times. The chain joins TRBV4-2 to TRBJ1-2, with D unclear. This CDR3 spans 14 amino acids. V was trimmed by 0 bases and J by 7 bases, leaving 12 bases between them. CDR1 and CDR2 (germline): LGHNA, YNFKEQ. For the CDR3, the DNA is TGTGCCAGCAGCCAAGATCTGGGAGATCTTGGCTACACCTTC. Its protein is CASSQDLGDLGYTF.

The chain recombines TRBV10-3 with TRBJ1-1, with 7 bases lining up with TRBD1. From germline, CDR1 is ENHRY and CDR2 SYGVKD. The CDR3 runs 14 residues. V trimming: 2 bases; J trimming: 6 bases; junction bases outside the gene matches: 6. The chain's CDR3 is CAISEPGQYPEAFF. CDR3 DNA sequence: TGTGCCATCAGTGAGCCGGGACAGTATCCTGAAGCTTTCTTT.

This chain uses TRBV7-2 with TRBJ2-7, with D possibly matching TRBD2 (6 bases). Trimming left V 5 bases short and J 0 bases short, with 23 bases between. The CDR3 covers 18 residues. Germline loops: CDR1 SGHTA, CDR2 FQGNSA. CDR3 bases: TGTGCCAGCAGCGGAGGCGGGGTTCTAGGGACGTTCTCCTACGAGCAGTACTTC. Its translation: CASSGGGVLGTFSYEQYF.

This clone was recorded only once. The genes are TRBV9 and TRBJ2-1, with D maybe TRBD2 (5 bases). The ends were cut back, 7 bases at V and 4 bases at J, with 18 bases in the middle. Germline-derived CDR1 and CDR2 are SGDLS and YYNGEE. The CDR3 runs to 15 residues. CDR3 DNA: TGTGCCAGCGGAGGACTCTCAGTTCTTTACAATGAGCAGTTCTTC. It encodes CASGGLSVLYNEQFF.

The DNA for the CDR3 is TGTGCCGGCGGGTCAGTTGGAAACACCATATATTTT. Translated: CAGGSVGNTIYF. The chain is built from TRBV19 and TRBJ1-3; D is ambiguous. V lost 11 bases to trimming and J lost 3 bases, with 11 bases between them. The CDR3 is 12 residues long. Germline CDR1 reads LNHDA; CDR2 reads SQIVND (reference sequence).

The rearrangement uses TRBV6-6 and TRBJ2-7, with 8 bases fitting TRBD1. Germline V gene lookup returns CDR1 MNHNY and CDR2 SVGAGI (reference sequence). Trimming removed 4 bases from V and 3 bases from J; junction bases left unmatched: 8. The CDR3 covers 15 residues. CDR3 amino acids: CASSSLDRANYEQYF. In DNA, the CDR3 is TGTGCCAGCAGTTCCCTGGACAGGGCGAACTACGAGCAGTACTTC.

The V call is TRBV9, the J call TRBJ1-2; 10 nucleotides align to TRBD1. CDR1 and CDR2 from the germline V gene are SGDLS and YYNGEE. After removal of 2 bases from V and 2 bases from J, the junction contained 9 bases not matched to a gene. The CDR3 runs 17 residues. The CDR3 coding sequence is TGTGCCAGCAGCGTTGGAGCCGGGACAGGGGTGAACTATGGCTACACCTTC. It is translated as CASSVGAGTGVNYGYTF.

This chain links TRBV6-5 with TRBJ2-7; D is ambiguous. The CDR3 totals 13 residues. V was trimmed by 8 bases and J by 2 bases, leaving 13 bases between them. Per the germline V gene, CDR1 is MNHEY and CDR2 is SVGAGI. The CDR3 nucleotides read TGTGCCAGCCTCTCCCCGGGTACCTACGAGCAGTACTTC. This translates into CASLSPGTYEQYF.